Described below is a single TCR beta chain sequence and its context. The count of this clone is one. Its binding antigen is unknown. There are no base qualities to consult, and no much larger clone falls within one base. Taken from cysteine to phenylalanine, the CDR3 has 14 residues. The sequence is cut down to CDR3 DNA, 42 bases in frame from base 1. A distance of 5 bases separates the germline ends of V and J, which lose 3 bases and 2 bases respectively. From the germline V gene, CDR1 is SGHTA and CDR2 is FQGNSA. This entry comes from a study of T cell responses to AZD1222 COVID-19 vaccine (dated by TCRdb to 2020 to 2022). For the study in its entirety: A total of about 240 trial participants underwent TCR sequencing, of whom 207 received two doses of AZD1222 and some 26 received two doses of the MenACWY control vaccine. Enrollment into the trials was organized by age into subgroups of 18-55, 56-69 and 70-plus years, and those subgroups contained roughly 140, 27 and 60 TCR-sequenced participants, respectively.

Taken with the paper, the label for time point translates to: sample from adult after SARS-CoV-2 infection, after symptom onset. Two convalescent COVID-19 patients, sampled after symptom onset from adults with prior SARS-CoV-2 infection, were also TCR-sequenced for comparison. The paper's findings and limits, for the study overall: Epitopes outside the regions mutated in the B.1.351 and B.1.1.7 variants were reportedly recognized by nearly half of the unique spike-specific TCRs. In the small 56-69-year group, the increase in depth fell short of significance, most likely because of low power. CD4 TCRs associated with the vaccine covered the entire spike protein, and the dominant responses were in regions 160-218 and 743-854. After two AZD1222 doses, spike-specific TCR breadth and depth were significantly higher than at day 0 and than in MenACWY recipients. Conclusions about previously exposed vaccinees are limited, since just five or six AZD1222 recipients were seropositive for SARS-CoV-2 at baseline. Because no day 14 peak-response samples were available, the repertoires could be characterized only after the peak T cell response. Participants were mostly white British and included more females than males, and it was suggested by the authors that clonal diversity may have been underestimated.

The CDR3 regions of human TCRbeta chains were subjected to immunosequencing. As for the authors' bioinformatics: TCRs in the repertoires were matched against a reference library of SARS-CoV-2-specific TCRs that had been generated with the MIRA antigen-specificity platform. Breadth meant the fraction of unique TCRs that were SARS-CoV-2-associated, whereas depth meant the fraction of total T cells that were SARS-CoV-2-associated. Using the MIRA data, each spike-specific TCR was assigned both to the spike region to which the TCR was reactive and to a CD4 or CD8 class. Log10-transformed breadth and depth values were compared by one-way ANOVA with Sidak's multiple comparisons tests. TCRdb's version of the immuneACCESS table is confined to in-frame rearrangements and falls short of the full clone set. An unresolved V gene accounts for under half of the shortfall where checked; the remainder is of unknown origin. V and J calls and clone size are those listed in that table; D and trimming were worked out from the DNA. Across this sample there are 150,000 to 180,000 clones, with approximately 90% seen only once. The ten largest make up 6.9% of the sample.

The chain employs TRBV7-2 and TRBJ1-6, with the D gene not clear enough to name. This specimen consisted of peripheral blood, obtained after recovery from COVID-19. The receptor's source is an adult who had recovered from COVID-19. CDR3 protein: CASSLPAYNSPLHF. Read as DNA, the sequence is TGTGCCAGCAGCTTGCCAGCCTATAATTCACCCCTCCACTTT.